These T cell receptor beta chains were read from a single sample in a study of Ad26.COV2.S vaccination and SARS-CoV-2 variants. TCRdb's copy holds only in-frame clones and misses some; the assay was immunoSEQ multiplex PCR. This table holds some 520,000 clones, roughly nine tenths found once. This sample comprised peripheral blood, obtained in a trial of Ad26.COV2.S vaccine versus placebo. These receptors were obtained from a person between 18 and 59 years old who received the Ad26.COV2.S COVID-19 vaccine or a placebo. The CDR3 runs from the conserved cysteine through the conserved F or W. Fields, in order: J gene, V gene, D gene, clone size, CDR3 DNA, CDR3 protein. A D gene is named only where the DNA matches it firmly. Only part of the rows carry a size: once, few, many, or a class if the clone is expanded.

TRBJ1-1,TRBV27,NA,NA,TGTGCCAGCAGTTTATGGGGGAAACGGGACACTGAAGCTTTCTTT,CASSLWGKRDTEAFF
TRBJ2-1,TRBV4-3,TRBD2,NA,TGCGCCAGCAGCCAAGGATGGCTAGCGGGGAATGAGCAGTTCTTC,CASSQGWLAGNEQFF
TRBJ2-7,TRBV7-9,TRBD2,NA,TGTGCCAGCAGCTCCCTGTTAGCGGGAGACGACTACGAGCAGTACTTC,CASSSLLAGDDYEQYF
TRBJ2-1,TRBV21-1,NA,NA,TGTGCCAGCAGCCCAAGGGAGGGGCTTCAGGGGAATGAGCAGTTCTTC,CASSPREGLQGNEQFF
TRBJ1-2,TRBV6-5,NA,NA,TGTGCCAGCAGCCCAGACAGGCTGAGACACACCTTC,CASSPDRLRHTF
TRBJ1-4,TRBV5-4,TRBD1,NA,TGTGCCAGCAGCTTGGGACAGGGTGAAAAACTGTTTTTT,CASSLGQGEKLFF
TRBJ1-5,TRBV28,NA,few,TGTGCCAGCAGAGGGGGAGCTGGCAATCAGCCCCAGCATTTT,CASRGGAGNQPQHF
TRBJ2-3,TRBV10-1,TRBD2,NA,TGCGCCAGCACCCGGGGGGACGGAAGTTCCGTGAGTCGGGCCGTGAACACAGATACGCAGTATTTT,CASTRGDGSSVSRAVNTDTQYF
TRBJ1-3,TRBV5-4,TRBD1,few,TGTGCCAGCAGCTTCCAGGGGGCGTACGGAAACACCATATATTTT,CASSFQGAYGNTIYF
TRBJ2-7,TRBV3-1/TRBV3-2,TRBD2,NA,TGTGCCAGCAGCCAAGTTTGTTGGTTTTCCCGGACTAGCGGAGGAAGCTCCTACGAGCAGTACTTC,CASSQVCWFSRTSGGSSYEQYF
TRBJ1-2,TRBV30,TRBD1,NA,TGTGCCTGGACTTTTTGGACAGGGAAAAACTATGGCTACACCTTC,CAWTFWTGKNYGYTF
TRBJ2-2,TRBV5-1,NA,NA,TGCGCCAGCAGCTTGGATGGGGCCGGGGAGCTGTTTTTT,CASSLDGAGELFF
TRBJ1-6,TRBV6-5,TRBD1,NA,TGTGCCAGCCAGACAGGGGTGCAGACACCCCTCCACTTT,CASQTGVQTPLHF
TRBJ2-1,TRBV19,TRBD2,NA,TGTGCCAGTAGTGGCGGGGGTGCGGGCCCCCGCGATGAGCAGTTCTTC,CASSGGGAGPRDEQFF
TRBJ2-1,TRBV7-9,NA,many,TGTGCCAGCAGCTTAGTAGGGGTAGGTGATGAGCAGTTCTTC,CASSLVGVGDEQFF
TRBJ1-5,TRBV7-2,NA,NA,TGTGCCAGCAGCCTTAGGGGACAACATGGACTCCAGCCCCAGCATTTT,CASSLRGQHGLQPQHF
TRBJ2-1,TRBV7-2,TRBD2,few,TGTGCCAGCAGCACTACCTCGGGACTAGCGGGAGGCTTCAACAATGAGCAGTTCTTC,CASSTTSGLAGGFNNEQFF
TRBJ2-2,TRBV5-8,TRBD2,NA,TGTGCCAGCAGCCTGCTACCGGGACTAGCGGGGACCGGGGAGCTGTTTTTT,CASSLLPGLAGTGELFF
TRBJ1-5,TRBV5-1,NA,few,TGCGCCAGCAGTCCCTTTGATCCCGGGAGTCAGCCCCAGCATTTT,CASSPFDPGSQPQHF
TRBJ1-4,TRBV4-1,TRBD1,NA,TGCGCCAGCAGCCAATTGGGGACAGGTAATGAAAAACTGTTTTTT,CASSQLGTGNEKLFF
TRBJ2-2,TRBV2,TRBD1,NA,TGTGCCAGCAGTTTCCGGGACAGGGGCACCGGGGAGCTGTTTTTT,CASSFRDRGTGELFF
TRBJ1-2,TRBV7-2,TRBD1,NA,TGTGCCAGCAGCGCAGGGACAGGGGGTAGGGGAGGCGGCTACACCTTC,CASSAGTGGRGGGYTF
TRBJ1-1,TRBV6-5,NA,few,TGTGCCAGCAGTTACTCGATACAATCAGCTGAAGCTTTCTTT,CASSYSIQSAEAFF
TRBJ1-1,TRBV20-1,NA,NA,TGCAGTGCTAGTGCACGGACCACCTTCGAAGCTTTCTTT,CSASARTTFEAFF
TRBJ1-5,TRBV4-3,NA,NA,TGCGCCAGCAGCCGGGGTAGGAATCAGCCCCAGCATTTT,CASSRGRNQPQHF
TRBJ2-3,TRBV30,TRBD2,NA,TGTGCCTGGAGTAGGCAGCGGGGGGATACGCAGTATTTT,CAWSRQRGDTQYF
TRBJ2-1,TRBV4-2,TRBD2,NA,TGTGCCAGCAGCCAAGAGGTGTCCGTGGCGGGAGGATACTTACAACCCGAGCAGTTCTTC,CASSQEVSVAGGYLQPEQFF
TRBJ2-7,TRBV7-3,TRBD2,NA,TGTGCCAGCAGCTTGACGGGACTAGCGGACCTTGAAACTAGCGGGAGGTCCTACGAGCAGTACTTC,CASSLTGLADLETSGRSYEQYF
TRBJ1-6,TRBV28,TRBD1,NA,TGTGCCAGCAGAACAGGGGGCGCCTCCTATAATTCACCCCTCCACTTT,CASRTGGASYNSPLHF
TRBJ2-7,TRBV6-5,NA,NA,TGTGCCAGCAGGCGGACTGGGGTCTTAGCCTACGAGCAGTACTTC,CASRRTGVLAYEQYF
TRBJ2-1,TRBV9,NA,NA,TGTGCCAGCGGCCCGGGTCGGCTCGACAATGAGCAGTTCTTC,CASGPGRLDNEQFF
TRBJ1-6,TRBV7-2,NA,NA,TGTGCCAGCAGCTTCGACAGAATTGGTTCACCCCTCCACTTT,CASSFDRIGSPLHF
TRBJ2-7,TRBV5-1,TRBD1,few,TGCGCCAGCAGCTTGGGGACAGGGAGGGAGCAGTACTTC,CASSLGTGREQYF
TRBJ1-4,TRBV6-6,NA,NA,TGTGCCAGCTCGGACAACTCCCAACCCCCCCTAAAACTGTTTTTT,CASSDNSQPPLKLFF
TRBJ2-3,TRBV7-9,TRBD1,NA,TGTGCCAGCAGCCCGGGACAGGGGAGGACAGATACGCAGTATTTT,CASSPGQGRTDTQYF
TRBJ1-1,TRBV19,NA,NA,TGTGCCAGTAGACGACGGGCCAGAAACACTGAAGCTTTCTTT,CASRRRARNTEAFF
TRBJ2-2,TRBV23-1,NA,few,TGCGCCAGCAGAGGTAACGGGGAGCTGTTTTTT,CASRGNGELFF
TRBJ2-3,TRBV7-9,TRBD2,NA,TGTGCCAGCAGCTTAGCTAGACTAGCGGGAGTATCAGATACGCAGTATTTT,CASSLARLAGVSDTQYF
TRBJ2-3,TRBV29-1,NA,NA,TGCAGCGTTTCCCTCCCCCCCGCGAATACGCAGTATTTT,CSVSLPPANTQYF
TRBJ2-7,TRBV19,TRBD2,NA,TGTGCCAGTAGTATTAACACGGCGGGACTAGCGTCGTACGAGCAGTACTTC,CASSINTAGLASYEQYF
TRBJ2-2,TRBV5-1,NA,NA,TGCGCCAGCAGCCGGGGGACAGCCAACACCGGGGAGCTGTTTTTT,CASSRGTANTGELFF
TRBJ2-1,TRBV7-2,NA,NA,TGTGCCAGCAGCTTAGACGGGGGAACCTACAATGAGCAGTTCTTC,CASSLDGGTYNEQFF
TRBJ1-1,TRBV4-3,NA,NA,TGCGCCAGCAGCCCCGGTGGGGGGGCGGACACTGAAGCTTTCTTT,CASSPGGGADTEAFF
TRBJ2-5,TRBV9,TRBD2,NA,TGTGCCAGCAGCGTGACTAGCGGTGGGGTGGGGGAGACCCAGTACTTC,CASSVTSGGVGETQYF
TRBJ1-5,TRBV29-1,NA,once,TGCAGCGTTGGAGACAGTCCGGGGGGCAATCAGCCCCAGCATTTT,CSVGDSPGGNQPQHF
TRBJ1-1,TRBV7-9,NA,NA,TGTGCCAGCAGCTTAGCTACCAGGCCGAACACTGAAGCTTTCTTT,CASSLATRPNTEAFF
TRBJ1-5,TRBV6-5,NA,NA,TGTGCCAGCAGTTACGGAGTAGGACAGAATCAGCCCCAGCATTTT,CASSYGVGQNQPQHF
TRBJ2-7,TRBV29-1,NA,NA,TGCAGCGTTGGGAGCAGGGTAGGCTCCTACGAGCAGTACTTC,CSVGSRVGSYEQYF
TRBJ2-7,TRBV19,TRBD2,NA,TGTGCCAGTAGTCAGGGACTAGCGGGAGTCCCCTACGAGCAGTACTTC,CASSQGLAGVPYEQYF
TRBJ2-6,TRBV21-1,NA,NA,TGTGCCAGCAGCAAAGAAGCAGCTTCCTCTGGGGCCAACGTCCTGACTTTC,CASSKEAASSGANVLTF
TRBJ2-2,TRBV24-1,NA,NA,TGTGCCACCGGAGCATCGGCCGGGGAGCTGTTTTTT,CATGASAGELFF
TRBJ2-7,TRBV19,TRBD1,NA,TGTGCCAGTACTCCAACCGGGACAGGGCCCTACGAGCAGTACTTC,CASTPTGTGPYEQYF
TRBJ1-6,TRBV2,NA,few,TGTGCCAGCGCCCAGAAGCTACCCCTCCACTTT,CASAQKLPLHF
TRBJ1-2,TRBV3-1/TRBV3-2,TRBD1,NA,TGTGCCAGCAGCCCCCAGACAGGGGGGATATATGGCTACACCTTC,CASSPQTGGIYGYTF
TRBJ1-1,TRBV7-2,NA,once,TGTGCCAGCAGCCCCCCACCGACAGGGAACACTGAAGCTTTCTTT,CASSPPPTGNTEAFF
TRBJ2-1,TRBV6-6,TRBD2,once,TGTGCCAGCAGTTACTCGTCTAGCGGGGGCGGTGAGCAGTTCTTC,CASSYSSSGGGEQFF
TRBJ1-4,TRBV4-1,NA,NA,TGCGCCAGCAGCCAAGAGGCTGCCGGCGACAGCTCATACCCGGGGCGCGAAAAACTGTTTTTT,CASSQEAAGDSSYPGREKLFF